These 13 T cell receptor beta chains were sequenced from one sample in a study of human T cells and chemical hapten exposure. TCRdb re-called the RACE reads through MiXCR, storing one row per CDR3 protein. Here the sample spans more than 75,000 distinct CDR3 sequences, roughly 8.6% being singletons. Sample time point: healthy volunteer bleed at 6 weeks. Unfractionated whole blood was the source from which total RNA was extracted. Sequenced sample: whole blood. The receptors originated from a male donor in good health. Some clones in this sample may be carry-over from other donors' samples.

The chain recombines TRBV29-1 with TRBJ1-2, with D tentatively TRBD1 (6 bases). The germline gives CDR1 SQVTM, CDR2 ANQGSEA. The CDR3 consists of 16 residues. V was cut by 1 base and J by 3 bases, with 18 bases left in between. CDR3 in DNA: TGCAGCGTTGAAGCGATGAGAGAACAGGGCGACTATGGCTACACCTTC. Translation gives CSVEAMREQGDYGYTF.

This clonotype showed up just a few times. V and J are TRBV2 and TRBJ2-3; 11 nucleotides agree with TRBD2. The junction had 9 bases not matched to a gene; V was cut back by 10 bases and J by 3 bases. Per germline, CDR1 SNHLY and CDR2 FYNNEI. CDR3 length: 15 amino acids. The CDR3 loop reads CATPSTSGGTDTQYF. In nucleotides, the CDR3 is TGTGCCACCCCCTCCACTAGCGGGGGTACAGATACGCAGTATTTT. Drawing the rest from reference TRBV2 and TRBJ2-3, the complete variable domain is EPEVTQTPSHQVTQMGQEVILRCVPISNHLYFYWYRQILGQKVEFLVSFYNNEISEKSEIFDDQFSVERPDGSNFTLKIRSTKLEDSAMYFCATPSTSGGTDTQYFGPGTRLTVL.

The CDR3 DNA sequence: TGCGCCAGCAGCTTGGAAGGCAGAAACTATGGCTACACCTTC. As protein: CASSLEGRNYGYTF. The chain joins TRBV5-1 to TRBJ1-2; D uncertain. The CDR3 is 14 residues long. V dropped 0 bases and J dropped 2 bases, with 8 bases sitting between them. The germline V gene encodes CDR1 SGHRS and CDR2 YFSETQ.

In its sample, this clonotype was seen a few times. The rearrangement uses TRBV6-1 and TRBJ2-3, with D maybe TRBD2 (6 bases). The CDR3 has 15 residues. Trimming left V 5 bases short and J 2 bases short, with 14 bases between. Germline V gene sequence: CDR1 MNHNS, CDR2 SASEGT. For the CDR3, the DNA is TGTGCCAGCAGTCCCTTGGGGGGACTCACAGATACGCAGTATTTT. It encodes CASSPLGGLTDTQYF.

This clonotype was picked up a small number of times. V gene TRBV7-2 combines with J gene TRBJ2-3; TRBD1 agrees at 8 bases. The CDR3 runs 14 residues. Germline lookup yields CDR1 SGHTA and CDR2 FQGNSA. Losses at the gene ends were 6 bases for V and 4 bases for J; bases not matched to a gene: 6. This chain's CDR3 is CASRRVQGADTQYF. As DNA, the CDR3 is TGTGCCAGCAGGCGCGTACAGGGGGCAGATACGCAGTATTTT.

This clonotype was observed many times. The chain employs TRBV7-7 and TRBJ2-2; no reliable D call. This CDR3 comprises 11 residues. Germline V gene lookup returns CDR1 SSHAT and CDR2 FNYEAQ (reference sequence). Trimming cost V 5 bases and J 5 bases, with 3 bases left between them. The DNA of the CDR3 is TGTGCCAGCAGCCATACCGGGGAGCTGTTTTTT. Encoded protein: CASSHTGELFF.

This clonotype showed up many times. The gene calls are TRBV20-1 and TRBJ2-7, with TRBD2 matching 10 bases. The CDR3 runs to 15 residues. Germline V gene sequence: CDR1 DFQATT, CDR2 SNEGSKA (reference sequence). The trim removed 0 bases at V and 5 bases at J, leaving 7 bases unmatched. In DNA, the CDR3 is TGCAGTGCTAGAGACGGACTAGCGGCCTTCGACGAGCAGTACTTC. It encodes CSARDGLAAFDEQYF.

This clonotype came up a few times. The chain links TRBV5-1 to TRBJ2-5; a possible D gene is TRBD1 (7 bases). The CDR3 extends over 16 amino acids. The V gene's germline CDR1 is SGHRS and CDR2 YFSETQ. The V end was cut by 4 bases, the J end by 5 bases, with 21 bases between. Here the CDR3 reads CASSTGATGIEETQYF. CDR3 in DNA: TGCGCCAGCAGCACGGGAGCGACAGGGATTGAGGAGACCCAGTACTTC.

The CDR3 is CSVGQGALNTEAFF. The CDR3 coding sequence is TGCAGCGTTGGACAGGGAGCTTTGAACACTGAAGCTTTCTTT. The chain combines TRBV29-1 with TRBJ1-1; 7 bases are a match to TRBD1. Losses at the gene ends were 4 bases for V and 0 bases for J; bases not matched to a gene: 5. Germline V CDR1 and CDR2: SQVTM, ANQGSEA. This CDR3 spans 14 amino acids.

This clonotype showed up just a few times. DNA for the CDR3: TGTGCCAGCAGCCAAGATCAGAGACCGAGTCAGCCCCAGCATTTT. Protein product: CASSQDQRPSQPQHF. The chain joins TRBV3-1 to TRBJ1-5; D is undetermined. Trimming removed 0 bases at V and 6 bases at J, with 12 bases between. The CDR3 runs to 15 residues. The germline CDR1 and CDR2 sequences are LGHDT and YNNKEL (reference sequence).

A few counts support this clonotype. The V and J genes are TRBV18 and TRBJ2-1, with D perhaps matching TRBD2 (7 bases). CDR3 length equals 14 residues. Germline V gene sequence: CDR1 KGHSH, CDR2 LQKENI. V was shortened by 3 bases and J by 9 bases, with 15 bases between the two germline ends. CDR3 sequence (DNA): TGTGCCAGCTCACCCCCAACGGGGGGCGTTGAGCAGTTCTTC. The encoded protein is CASSPPTGGVEQFF.

This clonotype showed up just a few times. The chain recombines TRBV7-2 with TRBJ1-1; 7 nucleotides match TRBD1. This CDR3 region has 13 residues. Trimming took 6 bases from V and 4 from J; bases not matched to a gene: 5. The V gene's germline CDR1 is SGHTA and CDR2 FQGNSA. For the CDR3, the DNA is TGTGCCAGCAGTTCTGGGACAGTCACTGAAGCTTTCTTT. It codes for CASSSGTVTEAFF.

This clonotype was counted between two and nine times. The rearrangement joins TRBV12-3 or TRBV12-4 to TRBJ2-1, with D possibly TRBD1 on 5 matching bases. The ends were cut back, 8 bases at V and 0 bases at J, with 17 bases in the middle. CDR3 length equals 16 residues. CDR3 DNA: TGTGCCAGCTATCCTCTCCCCAGGGACTCCTACAATGAGCAGTTCTTC. It codes for CASYPLPRDSYNEQFF.